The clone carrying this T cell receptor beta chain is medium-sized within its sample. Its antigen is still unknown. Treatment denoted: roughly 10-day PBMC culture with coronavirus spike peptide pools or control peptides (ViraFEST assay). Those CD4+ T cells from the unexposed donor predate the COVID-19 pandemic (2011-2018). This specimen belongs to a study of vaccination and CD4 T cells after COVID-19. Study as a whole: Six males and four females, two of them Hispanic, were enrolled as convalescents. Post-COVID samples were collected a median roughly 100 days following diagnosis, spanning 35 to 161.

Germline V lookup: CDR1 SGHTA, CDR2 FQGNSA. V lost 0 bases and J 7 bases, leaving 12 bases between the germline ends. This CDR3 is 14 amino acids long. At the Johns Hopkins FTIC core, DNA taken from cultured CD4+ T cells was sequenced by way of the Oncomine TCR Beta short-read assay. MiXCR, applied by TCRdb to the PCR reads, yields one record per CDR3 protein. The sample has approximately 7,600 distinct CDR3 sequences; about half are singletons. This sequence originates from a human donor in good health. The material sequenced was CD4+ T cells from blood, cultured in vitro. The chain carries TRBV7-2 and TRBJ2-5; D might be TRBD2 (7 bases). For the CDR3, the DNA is TGTGCCAGCAGCTTAGCCGGGGGGCTCGGGACCCAGTACTTC. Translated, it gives CASSLAGGLGTQYF.